These 4 T cell receptor beta chains were all obtained from the same sample, sequenced in a study of T cell responses to AZD1222 COVID-19 vaccine (dated by TCRdb to the early 2020s). What the time point label conveys for this sample: about 28 days (+/-7) after the second vaccine dose. Library generation was performed with the immunoSEQ multiplex PCR assay. Not all clones reach the TCRdb copy of this immuneACCESS table, which keeps in-frame sequences only. Checked studies attribute under half of the gap to unresolved V genes and leave the rest unexplained. A total of 150,000 to 200,000 clones appear in this sample, about 91% of them only once. The ten largest clones represent 1% to 1.5% of the sample. The sample was peripheral blood, taken 28 days after the second AZD1222 dose. All receptors derive from an adult who received the AZD1222 COVID-19 vaccine.

This clone was recorded only once. This chain uses TRBV5-1 with TRBJ2-1; D is unclear. The CDR3 totals 15 residues. CDR1 and CDR2 (germline): SGHRS, YFSETQ. V lost 0 bases, J lost 6 bases, and 13 bases lay in between. In nucleotides, the CDR3 is TGCGCCAGCAGCTTGGTACCAGTATCTGGCAATGAGCAGTTCTTC. This gives the protein CASSLVPVSGNEQFF.

The CDR3 loop reads CASSPVPGLNSPLHF. The DNA for the CDR3 is TGTGCCAGCAGCCCAGTACCGGGTCTCAATTCACCCCTCCACTTT. V and J are TRBV7-8 and TRBJ1-6, with no clear D. Per the germline V gene, CDR1 is SGHVS and CDR2 is FQNEAQ. There are 15 residues in the CDR3. V was pared by 5 bases and J by 7 bases, with 15 bases between.

The V gene is TRBV7-9, the J gene TRBJ2-3; D may be TRBD1 (6 bases). CDR1 is SEHNR, CDR2 FQNEAQ, per germline (reference sequence). Trimming removed 5 bases at V and 2 bases at J, with 14 bases between. There are 15 residues in the CDR3. CDR3: CASSQEGHHTDTQYF. The CDR3 DNA follows: TGTGCCAGCAGCCAAGAGGGACACCACACAGATACGCAGTATTTT.

CDR3 protein: CASRNPTGAVVMGEQYF. CDR3 nucleotide sequence: TGCGCCAGCAGAAACCCAACAGGGGCCGTTGTGATGGGTGAGCAGTACTTC. The V gene is TRBV5-1, the J gene TRBJ2-7; 7 bases are shared with TRBD1. The germline CDR1 and CDR2 sequences are SGHRS and YFSETQ. The CDR3 length is 17 residues. The V gene end was trimmed by 5 bases and the J gene end by 7 bases; junction bases not matched to a gene: 21.